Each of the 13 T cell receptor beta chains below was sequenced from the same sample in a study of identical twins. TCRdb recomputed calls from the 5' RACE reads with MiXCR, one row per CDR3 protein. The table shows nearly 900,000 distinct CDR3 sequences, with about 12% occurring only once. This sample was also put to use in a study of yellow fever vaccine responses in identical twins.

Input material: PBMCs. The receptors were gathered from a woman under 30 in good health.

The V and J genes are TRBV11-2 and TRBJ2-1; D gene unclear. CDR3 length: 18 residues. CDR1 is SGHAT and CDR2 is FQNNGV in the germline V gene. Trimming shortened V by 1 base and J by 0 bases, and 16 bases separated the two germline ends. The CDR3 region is CASSLGGSLYPSYNEQFF. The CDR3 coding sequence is TGTGCCAGCAGCTTAGGCGGTAGCCTTTATCCCTCCTACAATGAGCAGTTCTTC. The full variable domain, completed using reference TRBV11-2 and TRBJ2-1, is EAGVAQSPRYKIIEKRQSVAFWCNPISGHATLYWYQQILGQGPKLLIQFQNNGVVDDSQLPKDRFSAERLKGVDSTLKIQPAKLEDSAVYLCASSLGGSLYPSYNEQFFGPGTRLTVL.

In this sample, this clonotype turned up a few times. The CDR3 DNA sequence: TGTGCCAGCAGTGAAGCCTCCAGGATGACCGGCGAGCAGTACTTC. Translating gives CASSEASRMTGEQYF. The chain uses TRBV2 and TRBJ2-7, with no clear D. CDR3 length: 15 amino acids. V shed 0 bases and J shed 6 bases, with 15 bases lying between them. CDR1 is SNHLY, CDR2 FYNNEI, per germline.

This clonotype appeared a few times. CDR3 sequence (DNA): TGCGCCAGCAGCTCAACAGGGGGGGGACTCTACAATGAGCAGTTCTTC. It is translated as CASSSTGGGLYNEQFF. The V call is TRBV5-1, the J call TRBJ2-1, with D possibly TRBD1 on 8 matching bases. CDR1 is SGHRS, CDR2 YFSETQ, per germline. Trimming took 3 bases from V and 3 from J, leaving 16 bases between them. CDR3 length: 16 residues.

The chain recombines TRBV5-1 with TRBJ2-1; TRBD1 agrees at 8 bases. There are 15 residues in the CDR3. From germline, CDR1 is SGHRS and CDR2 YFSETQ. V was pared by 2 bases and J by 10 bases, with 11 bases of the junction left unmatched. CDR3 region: CASSLPLGQGGEQFF. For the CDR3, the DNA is TGCGCCAGCAGCTTACCCCTCGGACAGGGCGGGGAGCAGTTCTTC.

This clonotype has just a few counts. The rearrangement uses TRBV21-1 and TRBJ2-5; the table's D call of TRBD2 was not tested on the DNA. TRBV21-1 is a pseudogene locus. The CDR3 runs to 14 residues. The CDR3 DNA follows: TGTGCCAGCAGCTCCCAATTTAGGGCCGTGACCCAGTACTTC. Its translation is CASSSQFRAVTQYF.

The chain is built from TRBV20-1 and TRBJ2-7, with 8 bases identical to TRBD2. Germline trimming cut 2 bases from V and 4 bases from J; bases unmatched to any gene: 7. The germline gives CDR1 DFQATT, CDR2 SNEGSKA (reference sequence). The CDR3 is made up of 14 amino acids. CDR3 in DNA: TGCAGTGCTAGAAGACTAGCGAACCCGTACGAGCAGTACTTC. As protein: CSARRLANPYEQYF.

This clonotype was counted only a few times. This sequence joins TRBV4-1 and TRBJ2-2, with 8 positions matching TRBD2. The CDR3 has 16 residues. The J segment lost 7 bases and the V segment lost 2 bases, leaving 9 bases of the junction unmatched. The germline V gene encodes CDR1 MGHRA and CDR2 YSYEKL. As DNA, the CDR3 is TGCGCCAGCAGCCAAACCGGGACTAGGTTGGGCGGGGAGCTGTTTTTT. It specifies CASSQTGTRLGGELFF.

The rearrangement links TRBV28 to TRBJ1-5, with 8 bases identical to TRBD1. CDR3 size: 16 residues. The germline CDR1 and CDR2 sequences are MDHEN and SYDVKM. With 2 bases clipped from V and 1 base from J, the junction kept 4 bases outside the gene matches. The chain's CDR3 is CASSLLRTGSNQPQHF. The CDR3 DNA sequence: TGTGCCAGCAGTTTACTCCGGACAGGGAGCAATCAGCCCCAGCATTTT.

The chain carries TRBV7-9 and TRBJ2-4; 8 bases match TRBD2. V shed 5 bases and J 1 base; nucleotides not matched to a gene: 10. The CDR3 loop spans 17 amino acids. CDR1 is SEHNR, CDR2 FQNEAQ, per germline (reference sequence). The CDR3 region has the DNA TGTGCCAGCAGCCCGTCGGAGCGGGAGTTCGCCAAAAACATTCAGTACTTC. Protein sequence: CASSPSEREFAKNIQYF.

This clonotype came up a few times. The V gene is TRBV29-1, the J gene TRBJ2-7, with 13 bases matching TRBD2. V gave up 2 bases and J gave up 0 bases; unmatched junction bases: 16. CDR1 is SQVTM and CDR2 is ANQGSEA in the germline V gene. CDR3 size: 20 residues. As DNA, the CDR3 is TGCAGCGTTGAAAAGGGGACTAGCGGGATTATTAAGTTTGGCTCCTACGAGCAGTACTTC. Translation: CSVEKGTSGIIKFGSYEQYF.

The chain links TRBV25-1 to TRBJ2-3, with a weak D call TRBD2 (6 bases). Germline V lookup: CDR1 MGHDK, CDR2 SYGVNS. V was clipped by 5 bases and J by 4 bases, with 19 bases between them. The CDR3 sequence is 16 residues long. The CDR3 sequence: CASSSRRRVPADTQYF. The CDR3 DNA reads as TGTGCCAGCAGTTCCCGGAGGAGGGTACCCGCAGATACGCAGTATTTT.

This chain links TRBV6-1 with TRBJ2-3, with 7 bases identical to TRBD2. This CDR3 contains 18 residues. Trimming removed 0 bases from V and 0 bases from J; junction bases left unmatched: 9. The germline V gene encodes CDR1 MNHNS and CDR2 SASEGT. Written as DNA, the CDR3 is TGTGCCAGCAGTGAAGCGGTGGGTCCTAGCGGAAGCACAGATACGCAGTATTTT. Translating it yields CASSEAVGPSGSTDTQYF.

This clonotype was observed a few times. CDR3 in amino acids: CSAIPGQVAPNWETQYF. The CDR3, as DNA: TGCAGTGCTATTCCAGGACAGGTGGCACCCAATTGGGAGACCCAGTACTTC. This chain connects TRBV20-1 to TRBJ2-5, with 7 positions matching TRBD1. J gave up 5 bases and V 4 bases, and 19 bases lay outside the gene matches. CDR3 length equals 17 residues. Germline V lookup: CDR1 DFQATT, CDR2 SNEGSKA (reference sequence).